Shown below are 9 T cell receptor beta chains from a single sample sequenced in a study of radiotherapy plus CTLA-4 blockade in lung cancer. Some clones are missing from TCRdb's copy, which holds only in-frame ones; the method was immunoSEQ multiplex PCR. The sample carries under 50,000 clones, 65% to 90% recorded once. Sequences were derived from peripheral blood, sampled from a patient treated with radiotherapy plus ipilimumab. Every receptor here comes from a human donor with non-small cell lung cancer whose response to radiotherapy plus ipilimumab could not be evaluated.

The chain combines TRBV7-9 with TRBJ2-2; D is uncertain. The CDR3 is 16 residues long. The V and J ends lost 1 base and 0 bases respectively, with 9 bases between them. The germline gives CDR1 SEHNR, CDR2 FQNEAQ (reference sequence). The CDR3 region is CASSLVSPANTGELFF. CDR3 DNA: TGTGCCAGCAGCTTAGTCTCCCCGGCGAACACCGGGGAGCTGTTTTTT.

This chain connects TRBV2 to TRBJ2-4, with D perhaps TRBD2 (5 bases). The CDR3 spans 13 residues. Trimming shortened V by 7 bases and J by 4 bases, and 11 bases separated the two germline ends. Germline CDR1 reads SNHLY; CDR2 reads FYNNEI. The CDR3 is CASTAGSKNIQYF. In DNA, the CDR3 is TGTGCCAGCACCGCGGGTTCTAAAAACATTCAGTACTTC.

The chain recombines TRBV4-2 with TRBJ2-2; D may be TRBD1 (6 bases). The germline V and J ends were trimmed by 3 bases and 4 bases, with 15 bases remaining between them. The germline gives CDR1 LGHNA, CDR2 YNFKEQ. This CDR3 is 16 amino acids long. The DNA for the CDR3 is TGTGCCAGCAGCCAGGCTCCGACAGGCGGCACCGGGGAGCTGTTTTTT. Its translation is CASSQAPTGGTGELFF.

The chain has TRBV6-5 and TRBJ1-2; 7 bases map to TRBD1. The V segment lost 5 bases and the J segment 7 bases; nucleotides outside the gene matches: 7. This CDR3 comprises 13 residues. The germline V gene encodes CDR1 MNHEY and CDR2 SVGAGI. CDR3 sequence (DNA): TGTGCCAGCAGTCGGACAGGACCGTCTGGCTACACCTTC. It translates to CASSRTGPSGYTF.

The chain has TRBV5-1 and TRBJ1-1, with TRBD1 as a possible D gene (5 bases). Trimming cost V 5 bases and J 1 base, with 12 bases left between them. Germline V gene data show CDR1 as SGHRS and CDR2 as YFSETQ. This CDR3 has 14 residues. The DNA for the CDR3 is TGCGCCAGCAGTTCCGGGGGAAGGAACACTGAAGCTTTCTTT. This translates into CASSSGGRNTEAFF.

As concerns this clone: In the same sample, other DNA sequences code for this CDR3. This chain connects TRBV4-1 to TRBJ2-2, with a weak D call TRBD2 (6 bases). This CDR3 spans 16 amino acids. V was shortened by 0 bases and J by 1 base, with 9 bases between the two germline ends. Germline CDR1 MGHRA, CDR2 YSYEKL. The CDR3 protein is CASSQEGGLNTGELFF. The CDR3 coding sequence is TGCGCCAGCAGCCAAGAAGGAGGGTTGAACACCGGGGAGCTGTTTTTT.

V is TRBV6-1 and J is TRBJ1-5; D is undetermined. V was cut by 4 bases and J by 6 bases, with 22 bases left in between. CDR1 is MNHNS and CDR2 is SASEGT in the germline V gene. CDR3 length equals 17 residues. CDR3 nucleotides: TGTGCCAGCAGTGCCCCCTCGGCCCGGTCAGGAGGTCAGCCCCAGCATTTT. Residues: CASSAPSARSGGQPQHF.

Written as DNA, the CDR3 is TGTGCCAGCTCACCAGCGGCGGGAGGAAACACCGGGGAGCTGTTTTTT. Protein sequence: CASSPAAGGNTGELFF. This chain connects TRBV18 to TRBJ2-2, with TRBD2 identical over 8 bases. CDR3 length equals 16 residues. Germline CDR1 KGHSH, CDR2 LQKENI. Trimming cost V 2 bases and J 2 bases; bases outside gene matches: 4.

In its sample, this clone was seen a few times. This chain connects TRBV5-6 to TRBJ2-1; TRBD1 matches 10 bases. Germline loops: CDR1 SGHDT, CDR2 YYEEEE. This CDR3 has 15 amino acids. The V gene end was trimmed by 4 bases and the J gene end by 6 bases; junction bases not matched to a gene: 7. CDR3 nucleotide sequence: TGTGCCAGCAGCCCCCGGGACAGGGGAGGCAATGAGCAGTTCTTC. As protein: CASSPRDRGGNEQFF.